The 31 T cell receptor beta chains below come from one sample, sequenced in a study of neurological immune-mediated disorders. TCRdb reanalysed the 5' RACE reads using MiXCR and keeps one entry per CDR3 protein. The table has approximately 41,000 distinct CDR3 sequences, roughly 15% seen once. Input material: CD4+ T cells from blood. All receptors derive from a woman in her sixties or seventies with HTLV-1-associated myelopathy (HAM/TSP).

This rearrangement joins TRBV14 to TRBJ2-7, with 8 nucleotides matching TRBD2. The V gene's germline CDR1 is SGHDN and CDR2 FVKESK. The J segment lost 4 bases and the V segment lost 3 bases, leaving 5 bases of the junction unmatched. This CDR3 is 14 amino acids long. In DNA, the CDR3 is TGTGCCAGCAGCCAGCAGCGGGGGTTTTACGAGCAGTACTTC. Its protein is CASSQQRGFYEQYF.

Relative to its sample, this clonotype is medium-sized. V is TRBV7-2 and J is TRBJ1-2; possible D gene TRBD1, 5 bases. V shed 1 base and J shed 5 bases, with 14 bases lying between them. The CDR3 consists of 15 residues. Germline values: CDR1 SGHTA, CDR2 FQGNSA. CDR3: CASSLGPGEQYGYTF. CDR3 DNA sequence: TGTGCCAGCAGCTTAGGACCGGGGGAACAGTATGGCTACACCTTC.

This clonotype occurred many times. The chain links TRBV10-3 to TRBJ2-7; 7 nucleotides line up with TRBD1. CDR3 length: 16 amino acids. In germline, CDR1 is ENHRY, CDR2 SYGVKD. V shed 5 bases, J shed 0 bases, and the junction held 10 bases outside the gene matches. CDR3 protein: CAISKTDRAISYEQYF. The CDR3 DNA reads TGTGCCATCAGTAAAACCGACAGGGCAATCTCCTACGAGCAGTACTTC.

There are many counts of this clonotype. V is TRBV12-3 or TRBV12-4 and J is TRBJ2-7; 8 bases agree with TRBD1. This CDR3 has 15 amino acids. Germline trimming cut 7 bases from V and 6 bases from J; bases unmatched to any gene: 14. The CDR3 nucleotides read TGTGCCAGCACCGAAATCCAGGGGGCTATTTGCGAGCAGTACTTC. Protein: CASTEIQGAICEQYF.

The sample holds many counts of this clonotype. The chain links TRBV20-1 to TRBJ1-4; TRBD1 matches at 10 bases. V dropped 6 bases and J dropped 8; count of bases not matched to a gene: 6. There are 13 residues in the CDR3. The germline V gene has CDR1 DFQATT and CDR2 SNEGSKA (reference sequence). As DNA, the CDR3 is TGCAGTGCGAAGGCGGGACAGGGGGAAAAACTGTTTTTT. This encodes CSAKAGQGEKLFF.

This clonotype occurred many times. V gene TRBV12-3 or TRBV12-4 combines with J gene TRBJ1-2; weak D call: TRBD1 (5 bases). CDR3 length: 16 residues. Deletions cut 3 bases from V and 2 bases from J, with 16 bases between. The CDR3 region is CASSFGGARKNYGYTF. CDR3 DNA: TGTGCCAGCAGTTTCGGTGGGGCTCGAAAGAACTATGGCTACACCTTC.

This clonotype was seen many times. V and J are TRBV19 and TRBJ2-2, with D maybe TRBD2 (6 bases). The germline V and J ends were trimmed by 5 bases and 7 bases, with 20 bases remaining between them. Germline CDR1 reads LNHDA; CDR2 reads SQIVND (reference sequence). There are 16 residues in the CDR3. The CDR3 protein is CASSPRARRDDGELFF. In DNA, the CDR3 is TGTGCCAGTAGTCCTCGGGCCAGGAGGGATGACGGGGAGCTGTTTTTT. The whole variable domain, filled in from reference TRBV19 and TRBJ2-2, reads DGGITQSPKYLFRKEGQNVTLSCEQNLNHDAMYWYRQDPGQGLRLIYYSQIVNDFQKGDIAEGYSVSREKKESFPLTVTSAQKNPTAFYLCASSPRARRDDGELFFGEGSRLTVL.

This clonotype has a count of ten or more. The CDR3 DNA is TGCAGTGTCCAGCCCGGCGAGCGGGGGGGCTCCTACGAGCAGTACTTC. Protein product: CSVQPGERGGSYEQYF. The V gene is TRBV20-1, the J gene TRBJ2-7, with 10 bases lining up with TRBD2. The CDR3 runs 16 residues. Germline values: CDR1 DFQATT, CDR2 SNEGSKA (reference sequence). V was clipped by 7 bases and J by 0 bases; unmatched bases: 12.

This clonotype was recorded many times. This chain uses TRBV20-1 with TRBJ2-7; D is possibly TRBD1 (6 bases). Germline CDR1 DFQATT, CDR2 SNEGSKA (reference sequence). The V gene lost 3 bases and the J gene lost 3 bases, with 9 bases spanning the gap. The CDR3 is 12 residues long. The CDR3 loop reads CSASRGIYEQYF. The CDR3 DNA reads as TGCAGTGCTAGCAGGGGCATCTACGAGCAGTACTTC.

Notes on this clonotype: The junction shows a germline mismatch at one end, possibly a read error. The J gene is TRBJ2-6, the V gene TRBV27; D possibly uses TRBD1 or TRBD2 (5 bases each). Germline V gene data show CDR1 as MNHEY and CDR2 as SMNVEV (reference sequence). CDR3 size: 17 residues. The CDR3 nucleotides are TGTGCCAGCACCAGATCCGGGACGGTTTCTGCGGCCAACGTCCTGACTTTC. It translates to CASTRSGTVSAANVLTF.

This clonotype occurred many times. The CDR3 region has the DNA TGTGCCAGCAGCCACAGGGGAGGGAACAATGAGCAGTTCTTC. It is translated as CASSHRGGNNEQFF. This chain connects TRBV3-1 to TRBJ2-1, with D maybe TRBD2 (7 bases). V lost 3 bases and J lost 5, with 11 bases in between. This CDR3 comprises 14 residues. CDR1 and CDR2 (germline): LGHDT, YNNKEL (reference sequence).

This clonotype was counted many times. The CDR3 spells CSVVRGPRYNEQFF. The DNA for the CDR3 is TGCAGCGTTGTTCGGGGCCCCAGATACAATGAGCAGTTCTTC. This sequence joins TRBV29-1 and TRBJ2-1, with D perhaps matching TRBD1 or TRBD2 (5 bases each). This CDR3 is 14 amino acids long. The germline V gene has CDR1 SQVTM and CDR2 ANQGSEA. V lost 4 bases, J lost 4 bases, and 14 bases lay in between.

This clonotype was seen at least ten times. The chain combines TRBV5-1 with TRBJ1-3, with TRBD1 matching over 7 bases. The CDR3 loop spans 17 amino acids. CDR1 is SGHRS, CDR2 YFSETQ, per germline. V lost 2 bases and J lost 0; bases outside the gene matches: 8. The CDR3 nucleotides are TGCGCCAGCAGCTTTTTCGGCAGGGGGAACTCTGGAAACACCATATATTTT. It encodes CASSFFGRGNSGNTIYF.

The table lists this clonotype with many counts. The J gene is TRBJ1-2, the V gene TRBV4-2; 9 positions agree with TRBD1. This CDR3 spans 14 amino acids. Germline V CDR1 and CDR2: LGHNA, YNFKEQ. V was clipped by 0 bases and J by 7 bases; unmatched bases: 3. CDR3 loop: CASSQEQGQGGYTF. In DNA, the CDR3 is TGTGCCAGCAGCCAAGAACAGGGACAGGGTGGCTACACCTTC.

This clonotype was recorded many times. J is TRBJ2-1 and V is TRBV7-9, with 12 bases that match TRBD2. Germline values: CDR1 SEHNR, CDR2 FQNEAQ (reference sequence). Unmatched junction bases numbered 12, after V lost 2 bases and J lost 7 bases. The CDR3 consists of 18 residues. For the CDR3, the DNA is TGTGCCAGCAGCTTACCCCCCCGCCTAGCGGGGGGGAGGAATGAGCAGTTCTTC. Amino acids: CASSLPPRLAGGRNEQFF. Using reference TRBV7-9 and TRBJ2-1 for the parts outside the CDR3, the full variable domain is DTGVSQNPRHKITKRGQNVTFRCDPISEHNRLYWYRQTLGQGPEFLTYFQNEAQLEKSRLLSDRFSAERPKGSFSTLEIQRTEQGDSAMYLCASSLPPRLAGGRNEQFFGPGTRLTVL.

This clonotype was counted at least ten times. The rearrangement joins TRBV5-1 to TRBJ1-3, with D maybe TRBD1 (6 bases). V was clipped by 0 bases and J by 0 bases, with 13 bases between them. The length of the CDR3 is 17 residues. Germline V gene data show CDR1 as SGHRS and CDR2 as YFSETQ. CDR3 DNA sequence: TGCGCCAGCAGCTTGGAAACAGGGCCCCCCTCTGGAAACACCATATATTTT. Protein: CASSLETGPPSGNTIYF.

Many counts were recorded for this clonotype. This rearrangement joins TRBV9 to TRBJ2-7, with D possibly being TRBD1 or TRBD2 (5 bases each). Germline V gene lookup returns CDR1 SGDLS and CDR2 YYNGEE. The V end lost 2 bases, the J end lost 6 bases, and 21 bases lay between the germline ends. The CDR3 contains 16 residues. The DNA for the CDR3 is TGTGCCAGCAGCGTCGACGGTCTCGGGTTGGGACGCGAGCAGTACTTC. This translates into CASSVDGLGLGREQYF.

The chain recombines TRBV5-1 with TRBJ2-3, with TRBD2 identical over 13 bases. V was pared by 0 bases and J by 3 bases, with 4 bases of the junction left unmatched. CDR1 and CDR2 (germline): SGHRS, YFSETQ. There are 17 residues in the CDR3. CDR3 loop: CASSLATSGGLTDTQYF. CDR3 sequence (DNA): TGCGCCAGCAGCTTGGCGACTAGCGGGGGGTTGACAGATACGCAGTATTTT.

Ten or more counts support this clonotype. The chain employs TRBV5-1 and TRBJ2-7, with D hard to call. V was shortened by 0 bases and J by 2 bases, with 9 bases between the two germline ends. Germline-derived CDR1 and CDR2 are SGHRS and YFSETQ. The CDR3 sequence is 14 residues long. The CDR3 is CASSLGPGTYEQYF. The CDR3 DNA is TGCGCCAGCAGCTTGGGTCCAGGTACCTACGAGCAGTACTTC.

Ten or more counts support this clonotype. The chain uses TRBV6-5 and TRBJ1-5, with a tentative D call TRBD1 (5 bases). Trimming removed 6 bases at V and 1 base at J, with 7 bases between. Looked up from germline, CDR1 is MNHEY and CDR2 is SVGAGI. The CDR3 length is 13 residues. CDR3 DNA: TGTGCCAGCAGCCGGGACAGCAATCAGCCCCAGCATTTT. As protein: CASSRDSNQPQHF.

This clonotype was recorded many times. The CDR3 DNA follows: TGTGCCAGCAGTTCCCCTATCGGGACAGCTATTTCCTATGGCTACACCTTC. Translated: CASSSPIGTAISYGYTF. The chain couples TRBV5-4 to TRBJ1-2, with 7 nucleotides matching TRBD1. CDR1 and CDR2 from the germline V gene are SGHNT and YYREEE (reference sequence). CDR3 length equals 17 residues. The ends lost 5 bases at V and 4 bases at J; junction bases unmatched: 17. The full variable domain, completed using reference TRBV5-4 and TRBJ1-2, is ETGVTQSPTHLIKTRGQQVTLRCSSQSGHNTVSWYQQALGQGPQFIFQYYREEENGRGNFPPRFSGLQFPNYSSELNVNALELDDSALYLCASSSPIGTAISYGYTFGSGTRLTVV.

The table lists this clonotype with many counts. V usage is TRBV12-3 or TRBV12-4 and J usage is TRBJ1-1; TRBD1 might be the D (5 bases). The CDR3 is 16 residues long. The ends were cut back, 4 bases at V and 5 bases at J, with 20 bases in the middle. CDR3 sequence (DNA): TGTGCCAGCAGTTACCTACCCTTGGGGACGGGGACTGAAGCTTTCTTT. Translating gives CASSYLPLGTGTEAFF.

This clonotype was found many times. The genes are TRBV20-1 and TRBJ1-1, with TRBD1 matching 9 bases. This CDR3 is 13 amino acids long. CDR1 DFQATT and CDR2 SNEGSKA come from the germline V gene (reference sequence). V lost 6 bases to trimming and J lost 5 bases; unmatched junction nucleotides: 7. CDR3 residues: CSAPGQGKTEAFF. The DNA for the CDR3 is TGCAGTGCGCCGGGACAGGGTAAAACTGAAGCTTTCTTT.

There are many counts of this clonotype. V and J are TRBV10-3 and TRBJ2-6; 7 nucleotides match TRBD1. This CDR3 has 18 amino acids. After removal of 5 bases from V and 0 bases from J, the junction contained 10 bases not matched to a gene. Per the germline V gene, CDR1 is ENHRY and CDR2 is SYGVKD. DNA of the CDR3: TGTGCCATCAGTAGGGGCGACAGGGTCAGCTCTGGGGCCAACGTCCTGACTTTC. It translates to CAISRGDRVSSGANVLTF.

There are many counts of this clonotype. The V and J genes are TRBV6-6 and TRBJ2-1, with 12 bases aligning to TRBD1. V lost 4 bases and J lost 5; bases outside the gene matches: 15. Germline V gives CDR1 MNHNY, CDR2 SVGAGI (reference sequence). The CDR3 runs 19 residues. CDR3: CASSSRDRGPLPINNEQFF. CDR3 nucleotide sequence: TGTGCCAGCAGTTCCCGGGACAGGGGGCCCCTACCGATTAACAATGAGCAGTTCTTC.

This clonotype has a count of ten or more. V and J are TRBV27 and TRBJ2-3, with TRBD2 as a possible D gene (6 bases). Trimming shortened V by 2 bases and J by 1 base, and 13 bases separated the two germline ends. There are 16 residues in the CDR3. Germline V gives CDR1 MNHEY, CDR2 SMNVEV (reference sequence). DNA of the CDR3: TGTGCCAGCAGTTTACCCCGGGACTTATGCACAGATACGCAGTATTTT. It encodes CASSLPRDLCTDTQYF.

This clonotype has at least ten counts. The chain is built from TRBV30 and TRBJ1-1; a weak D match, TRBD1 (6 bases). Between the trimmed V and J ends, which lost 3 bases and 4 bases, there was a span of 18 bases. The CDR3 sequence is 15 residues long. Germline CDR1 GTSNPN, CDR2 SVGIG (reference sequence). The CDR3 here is CAWRGDYRDTTEAFF. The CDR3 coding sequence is TGTGCCTGGAGAGGGGACTACAGGGATACCACTGAAGCTTTCTTT.

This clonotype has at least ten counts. CDR3 sequence: CASSPDPGSEKLFF. The CDR3 coding sequence is TGCGCCAGCAGCCCCGACCCGGGCAGTGAAAAACTGTTTTTT. V and J are TRBV4-1 and TRBJ1-4; no definite D call. From germline, CDR1 is MGHRA and CDR2 YSYEKL. Trimming cost V 4 bases and J 7 bases, with 13 bases left between them. The CDR3 is 14 residues long.

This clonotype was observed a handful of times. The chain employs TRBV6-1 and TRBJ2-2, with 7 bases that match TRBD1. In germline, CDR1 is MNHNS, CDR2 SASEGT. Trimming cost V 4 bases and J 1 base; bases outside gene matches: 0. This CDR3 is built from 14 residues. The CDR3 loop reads CASSGQGNTGELFF. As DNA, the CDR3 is TGTGCCAGCAGTGGACAGGGGAACACCGGGGAGCTGTTTTTT.

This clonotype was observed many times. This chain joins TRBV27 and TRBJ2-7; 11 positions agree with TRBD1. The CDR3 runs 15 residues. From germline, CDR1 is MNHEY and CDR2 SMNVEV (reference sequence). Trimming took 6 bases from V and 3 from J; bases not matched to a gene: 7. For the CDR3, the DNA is TGTGCCAGCAGACCACTCGGGACAGGGGGCTACGAGCAGTACTTC. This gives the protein CASRPLGTGGYEQYF.

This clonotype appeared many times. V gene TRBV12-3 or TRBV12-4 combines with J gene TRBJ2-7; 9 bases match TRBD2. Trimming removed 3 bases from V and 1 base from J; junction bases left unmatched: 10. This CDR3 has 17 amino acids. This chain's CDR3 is CASSFASGGPFSYEQYF. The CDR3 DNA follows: TGTGCCAGCAGTTTCGCCAGCGGGGGGCCTTTTTCCTACGAGCAGTACTTC.